The clone carrying this T cell receptor beta chain was seen ten or more times. The target antigen is unknown. The sample originates from a study of T cell repertoires in cytomegalovirus infection. The overall study: Evidence of both CMV infection and a matching HLA type came from public TCR beta signatures.

Regarding the study as a whole: What dominated the ex vivo response were HLA-C-restricted CMV-specific TCR beta clonotypes. The study identified carriers of CMV plus the relevant HLA from cumulative public TCR beta family frequency.

TCRdb re-analysed the reads in MiXCR, keeping a single row per CDR3 protein. The profile shows around 100,000 distinct CDR3 sequences, about a tenth of them singletons. The CDR3 is made up of 14 amino acids. The germline CDR1 and CDR2 sequences are SGHTA and FQGNSA. V gave up 1 base and J gave up 3 bases; unmatched junction bases: 2. The sequencing input was PBMCs, sequenced either directly or after in vitro stimulation (not recorded which). The V and J genes are TRBV7-2 and TRBJ1-1, with TRBD1 matching over 7 bases. The receptor's source is a human donor in good health (CMV status not recorded). Some clones in this sample may be carry-over from other donors' samples. The CDR3 region has the DNA TGTGCCAGCAGCTTAGACAGGGGAGACACTGAAGCTTTCTTT. Amino acids: CASSLDRGDTEAFF.